A single sample gave rise to the 18 T cell receptor beta chains below, sequenced in a study of CD8+CD57+ T cells in acquired aplastic anemia. Patients picked for sequencing had shown CD8+CD57+ cell expansion detected by flow cytometry. Genomic DNA constituted the template upon which TCR beta VDJ and CDR3 profiling was performed. TCRdb reprocessed the reads with MiXCR, giving one entry per CDR3 protein. The table shows 120,000 or so distinct CDR3 sequences, with almost 40% occurring only once. The sample taken for sequencing was sorted CD4+, CD8+, or CD8+CD57+ T cells (not recorded which) from PBMCs. All receptors derive from a human donor with aplastic anemia.

This clonotype was recorded at least ten times. V gene TRBV6-6 combines with J gene TRBJ1-3; weak D call: TRBD1 (5 bases). V shed 4 bases and J shed 0 bases, with 13 bases lying between them. CDR1 is MNHNY and CDR2 is SVGAGI in the germline V gene (reference sequence). The CDR3 sequence is 16 residues long. Here the CDR3 reads CASSLLDSSSGNTIYF. DNA for the CDR3: TGTGCCAGCAGTTTACTAGACAGCTCCTCTGGAAACACCATATATTTT.

The V call is TRBV11-2, the J call TRBJ2-7; TRBD2 matches 13 bases. This CDR3 has 17 residues. Looked up from germline, CDR1 is SGHAT and CDR2 is FQNNGV. Germline trimming cut 8 bases from V and 1 base from J; bases unmatched to any gene: 11. CDR3 amino acids: CASSGLAGDIWSYEQYF. The CDR3 bases are TGTGCCAGCTCTGGACTAGCGGGGGATATTTGGTCCTACGAGCAGTACTTC. Together with reference TRBV11-2 and TRBJ2-7, the CDR3 gives the full variable domain: EAGVAQSPRYKIIEKRQSVAFWCNPISGHATLYWYQQILGQGPKLLIQFQNNGVVDDSQLPKDRFSAERLKGVDSTLKIQPAKLEDSAVYLCASSGLAGDIWSYEQYFGPGTRLTVT.

By share, this clonotype ranks as medium-sized. Here the CDR3 reads CASSIRPGNTEAFF. The CDR3 DNA sequence: TGTGCCAGTAGTATTCGCCCAGGGAACACTGAAGCTTTCTTT. The chain uses TRBV19 and TRBJ1-1, with D unresolved. Germline V CDR1 and CDR2: LNHDA, SQIVND (reference sequence). V lost 3 bases, J lost 1 base, and 9 bases lay in between. There are 14 residues in the CDR3.

In its sample, this clonotype was seen many times. This rearrangement joins TRBV29-1 to TRBJ2-2; D might be TRBD2 (5 bases). CDR3 length: 14 residues. V was clipped by 3 bases and J by 0 bases, with 8 bases between them. Germline loops: CDR1 SQVTM, CDR2 ANQGSEA. The CDR3 DNA reads as TGCAGCGTTGATGGAGGAGCGAACACCGGGGAGCTGTTTTTT. This gives the protein CSVDGGANTGELFF.

In its sample, this clonotype was seen many times. CDR3 coding DNA: TGTGCCAGCCGGGGGGGGCTTGATATCGGCTACACCTTC. It is translated as CASRGGLDIGYTF. The chain combines TRBV2 with TRBJ1-2; maybe TRBD1 (6 bases). There are 13 residues in the CDR3. In germline, CDR1 is SNHLY, CDR2 FYNNEI. V lost 8 bases to trimming and J lost 8 bases, with 18 bases between them.

This sequence joins TRBV2 and TRBJ2-5; 9 bases map to TRBD2. The CDR3 is 14 amino acids. V dropped 7 bases and J dropped 4; count of bases not matched to a gene: 7. The germline V gene has CDR1 SNHLY and CDR2 FYNNEI. For the CDR3, the DNA is TGTGCCAGCATGAGCGGGGGGTTCCCAGAGACCCAGTACTTC. This codes for CASMSGGFPETQYF.

This clonotype has ten or more counts. The CDR3 loop is CASSLVGLASQETQYF. The CDR3 nucleotides read TGTGCCAGCAGCTTAGTAGGGCTAGCGAGCCAAGAGACCCAGTACTTC. The chain couples TRBV7-9 to TRBJ2-5; possible D gene TRBD2, 6 bases. Deletions cut 1 base from V and 1 base from J, with 13 bases between. Germline CDR1 and CDR2: SEHNR and FQNEAQ (reference sequence). CDR3 length: 16 amino acids. Based on the CDR3 plus reference TRBV7-9 and TRBJ2-5, the full variable domain is DTGVSQNPRHKITKRGQNVTFRCDPISEHNRLYWYRQTLGQGPEFLTYFQNEAQLEKSRLLSDRFSAERPKGSFSTLEIQRTEQGDSAMYLCASSLVGLASQETQYFGPGTRLLVL.

Ten or more counts support this clonotype. The chain carries TRBV5-1 and TRBJ2-2; unclear D gene. This CDR3 has 13 residues. The V end was cut by 3 bases, the J end by 1 base, with 4 bases between. Germline assignment: CDR1 SGHRS and CDR2 YFSETQ. CDR3: CASSSLNTGELFF. The CDR3 DNA reads TGCGCCAGCAGCTCCCTGAACACCGGGGAGCTGTTTTTT.

This clonotype was recorded many times. The chain uses TRBV7-9 and TRBJ1-1; D is unclear. This CDR3 has 14 residues. Germline V gene lookup returns CDR1 SEHNR and CDR2 FQNEAQ (reference sequence). With 2 bases removed from V and 0 bases from J, the gap between germline ends came to 7 bases. As DNA, the CDR3 is TGTGCCAGCAGCTTACCTACAGTGAACACTGAAGCTTTCTTT. Translation: CASSLPTVNTEAFF. Combining the CDR3 with reference TRBV7-9 and TRBJ1-1 gives the whole variable domain DTGVSQNPRHKITKRGQNVTFRCDPISEHNRLYWYRQTLGQGPEFLTYFQNEAQLEKSRLLSDRFSAERPKGSFSTLEIQRTEQGDSAMYLCASSLPTVNTEAFFGQGTRLTVV.

This clonotype turned up a few times. The chain carries TRBV10-3 and TRBJ2-3; D is uncertain. Germline V CDR1 and CDR2: ENHRY, SYGVKD. V gave up 10 bases and J gave up 5 bases, with 7 bases separating them. The CDR3 extends over 10 amino acids. This chain's CDR3 is CARPRDTQYF. DNA of the CDR3: TGTGCCAGACCCCGAGATACGCAGTATTTT.

CDR3 nucleotides: TGCAGCGTTGTAGGCCAGCTCGGTCAGCCCCAGCATTTT. Residues: CSVVGQLGQPQHF. This chain uses TRBV29-1 with TRBJ1-5; D unresolved. V was shortened by 4 bases and J by 6 bases, with 13 bases between the two germline ends. CDR1 is SQVTM, CDR2 ANQGSEA, per germline. The CDR3 length is 13 residues.

Of note for this clonotype: No conserved phenylalanine or tryptophan is present at the end of the CDR3, so a read error is the likely explanation. The chain couples TRBV28 to TRBJ1-1; TRBD1 matches at 7 bases. V gave up 2 bases and J gave up 11 bases; unmatched junction bases: 5. Germline V gives CDR1 MDHEN, CDR2 SYDVKM. CDR3 size: 12 residues. The CDR3 DNA sequence: TGTGCCAGCAGTTTAGCAGACAGGGAGGCTTTCTCT. It codes for CASSLADREAFS.

A note on this clonotype: A much larger clone sits a single nucleotide away, making a read error possible. The chain couples TRBV10-3 to TRBJ1-6; 10 positions agree with TRBD1. With 6 bases clipped from V and 11 bases from J, the junction kept 7 bases outside the gene matches. The CDR3 sequence is 14 residues long. The germline V gene has CDR1 ENHRY and CDR2 SYGVKD. DNA of the CDR3: TGTGCCATCAGCCCCGGGACAGGGGCACCACCCCTCCACTTT. Amino acid sequence: CAISPGTGAPPLHF.

The V call is TRBV7-6, the J call TRBJ1-1; D ambiguous. The CDR3 is 11 amino acids. Trimming pared 1 base from V and 11 bases from J, leaving 8 bases between. From germline, CDR1 is SGHVS and CDR2 FNYEAQ. Here the CDR3 DNA reads TGTGCCAGCAGCTTAGAAAGAGGGGCTTTCTTT. The encoded protein is CASSLERGAFF.

This clonotype was seen many times. The chain is built from TRBV5-4 and TRBJ1-2, with D perhaps TRBD1 (6 bases). The CDR3 runs 13 residues. Germline V gives CDR1 SGHNT, CDR2 YYREEE (reference sequence). Trimming took 6 bases from V and 2 from J, leaving 11 bases between them. The CDR3 nucleotides are TGTGCCAGCACCTCCCAGGGGAACTATGGCTACACCTTC. It encodes CASTSQGNYGYTF.

The chain carries TRBV29-1 and TRBJ1-1, with 7 bases lining up with TRBD1. The V segment lost 0 bases and the J segment 7 bases; nucleotides outside the gene matches: 5. The CDR3 has 13 amino acids. Per the germline V gene, CDR1 is SQVTM and CDR2 is ANQGSEA. CDR3 nucleotides: TGCAGCGTTGAAGATGGGCAGGGGGTTGAAGCTTTCTTT. It codes for CSVEDGQGVEAFF.

The chain uses TRBV5-6 and TRBJ2-7; the D is unclear. Germline V lookup: CDR1 SGHDT, CDR2 YYEEEE. This CDR3 has 14 residues. V was trimmed by 4 bases and J by 3 bases, leaving 14 bases between them. The CDR3 reads CASSPENSHYEQYF. The CDR3 DNA is TGTGCCAGCAGCCCAGAGAACTCCCACTACGAGCAGTACTTC.

The chain uses TRBV19 and TRBJ2-1, with D tentatively TRBD1 or TRBD2 (6 bases each). Trimming took off 4 bases at V and 10 bases at J, with 14 bases between the two ends. Germline V CDR1 and CDR2: LNHDA, SQIVND (reference sequence). The CDR3 sequence is 13 residues long. CDR3 loop: CASSKGGGREQFF. CDR3 nucleotides: TGTGCCAGTAGTAAAGGTGGGGGGCGAGAGCAGTTCTTC.